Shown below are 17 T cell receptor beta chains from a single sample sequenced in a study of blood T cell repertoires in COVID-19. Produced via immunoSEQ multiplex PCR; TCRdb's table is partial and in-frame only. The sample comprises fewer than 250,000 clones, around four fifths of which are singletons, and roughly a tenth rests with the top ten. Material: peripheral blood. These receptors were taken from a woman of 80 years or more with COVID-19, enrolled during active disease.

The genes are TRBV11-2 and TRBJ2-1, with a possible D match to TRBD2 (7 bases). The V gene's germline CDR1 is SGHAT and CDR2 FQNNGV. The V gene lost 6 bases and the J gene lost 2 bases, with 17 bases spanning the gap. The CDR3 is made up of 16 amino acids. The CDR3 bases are TGTGCCAGCAGATCTGGAGGGGGGGGTCCCTACAATGAGCAGTTCTTC. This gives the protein CASRSGGGGPYNEQFF.

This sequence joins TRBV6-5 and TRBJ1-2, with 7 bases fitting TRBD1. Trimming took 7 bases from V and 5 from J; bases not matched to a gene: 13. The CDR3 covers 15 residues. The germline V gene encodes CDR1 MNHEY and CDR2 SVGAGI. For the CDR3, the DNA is TGTGCCAGCAACCAGGGGGTGAACCTGGGGTATGGCTACACCTTC. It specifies CASNQGVNLGYGYTF.

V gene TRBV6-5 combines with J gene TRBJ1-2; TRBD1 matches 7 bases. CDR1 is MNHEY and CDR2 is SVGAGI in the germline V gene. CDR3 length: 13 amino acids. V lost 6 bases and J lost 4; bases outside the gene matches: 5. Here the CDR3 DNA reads TGTGCCAGCAGCCCAGACAGGGTCTATGGCTACACCTTC. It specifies CASSPDRVYGYTF.

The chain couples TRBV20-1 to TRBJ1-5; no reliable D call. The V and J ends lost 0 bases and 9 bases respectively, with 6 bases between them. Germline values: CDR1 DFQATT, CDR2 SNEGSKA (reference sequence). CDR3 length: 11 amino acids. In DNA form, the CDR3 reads TGCAGTGCTAGAGACCTAGGGCCCCAGCATTTT. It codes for CSARDLGPQHF.

The CDR3 reads CASSAAGGTTGELFF. CDR3 coding DNA: TGTGCCAGCAGCGCAGCCGGGGGGACCACCGGGGAGCTGTTTTTT. The chain has TRBV2 and TRBJ2-2, with 7 positions matching TRBD2. CDR3 length: 15 amino acids. CDR1 and CDR2 (germline): SNHLY, FYNNEI. V was pared by 6 bases and J by 4 bases, with 8 bases of the junction left unmatched.

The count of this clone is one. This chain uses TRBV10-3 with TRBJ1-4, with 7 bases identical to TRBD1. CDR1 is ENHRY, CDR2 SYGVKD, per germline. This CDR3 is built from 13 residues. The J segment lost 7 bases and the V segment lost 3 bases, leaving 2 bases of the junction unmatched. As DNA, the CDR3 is TGTGCCATCAGTGAAGACAGGGTTGAAAAACTGTTTTTT. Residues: CAISEDRVEKLFF.

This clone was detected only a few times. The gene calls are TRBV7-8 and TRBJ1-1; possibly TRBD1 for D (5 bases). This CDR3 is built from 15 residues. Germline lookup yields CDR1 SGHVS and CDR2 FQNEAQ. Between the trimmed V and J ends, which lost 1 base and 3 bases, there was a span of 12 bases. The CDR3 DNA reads TGTGCCAGCAGCTTAGGTACTTTGGGGCACACTGAAGCTTTCTTT. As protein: CASSLGTLGHTEAFF.

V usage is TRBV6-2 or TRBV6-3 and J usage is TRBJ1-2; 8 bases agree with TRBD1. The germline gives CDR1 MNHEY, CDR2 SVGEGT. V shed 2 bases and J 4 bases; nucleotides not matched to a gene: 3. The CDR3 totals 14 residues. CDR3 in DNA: TGTGCCAGCAGTTACACCGACAGGGGCTATGGCTACACCTTC. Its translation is CASSYTDRGYGYTF.

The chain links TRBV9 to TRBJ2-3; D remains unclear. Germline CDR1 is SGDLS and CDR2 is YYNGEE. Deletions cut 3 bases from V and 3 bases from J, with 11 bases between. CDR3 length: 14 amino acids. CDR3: CASSAVALTDTQYF. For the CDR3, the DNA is TGTGCCAGCAGCGCTGTAGCTTTAACAGATACGCAGTATTTT. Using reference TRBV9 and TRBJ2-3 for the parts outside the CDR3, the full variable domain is DSGVTQTPKHLITATGQRVTLRCSPRSGDLSVYWYQQSLDQGLQFLIQYYNGEERAKGNILERFSAQQFPDLHSELNLSSLELGDSALYFCASSAVALTDTQYFGPGTRLTVL.

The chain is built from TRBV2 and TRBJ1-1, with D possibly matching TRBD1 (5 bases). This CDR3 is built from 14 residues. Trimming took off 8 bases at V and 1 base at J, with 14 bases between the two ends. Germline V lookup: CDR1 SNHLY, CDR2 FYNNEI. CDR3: CASVLVGGNTEAFF. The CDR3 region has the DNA TGTGCCAGCGTCTTGGTGGGGGGGAACACTGAAGCTTTCTTT. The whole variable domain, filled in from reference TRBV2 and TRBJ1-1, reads EPEVTQTPSHQVTQMGQEVILRCVPISNHLYFYWYRQILGQKVEFLVSFYNNEISEKSEIFDDQFSVERPDGSNFTLKIRSTKLEDSAMYFCASVLVGGNTEAFFGQGTRLTVV.

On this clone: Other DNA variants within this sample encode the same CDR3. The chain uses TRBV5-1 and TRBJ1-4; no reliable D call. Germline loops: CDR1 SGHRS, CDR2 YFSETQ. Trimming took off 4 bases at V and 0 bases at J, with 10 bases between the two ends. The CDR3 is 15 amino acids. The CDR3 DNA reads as TGCGCCAGCAGCCCTACGGTTGCAACTAATGAAAAACTGTTTTTT. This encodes CASSPTVATNEKLFF.

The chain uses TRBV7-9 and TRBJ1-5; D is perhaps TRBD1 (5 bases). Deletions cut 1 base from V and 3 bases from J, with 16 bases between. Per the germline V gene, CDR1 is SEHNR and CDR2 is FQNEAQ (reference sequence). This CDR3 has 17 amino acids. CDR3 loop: CASSLESAGIINQPQHF. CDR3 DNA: TGTGCCAGCAGCTTAGAGAGTGCAGGGATCATCAATCAGCCCCAGCATTTT.

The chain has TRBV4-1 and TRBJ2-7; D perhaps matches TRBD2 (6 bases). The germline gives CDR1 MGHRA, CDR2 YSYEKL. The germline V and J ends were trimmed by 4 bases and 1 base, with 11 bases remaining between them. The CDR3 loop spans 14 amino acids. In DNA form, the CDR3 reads TGCGCCAGCAGCCCCCTGGGGGGTTCCTACGAGCAGTACTTC. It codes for CASSPLGGSYEQYF.

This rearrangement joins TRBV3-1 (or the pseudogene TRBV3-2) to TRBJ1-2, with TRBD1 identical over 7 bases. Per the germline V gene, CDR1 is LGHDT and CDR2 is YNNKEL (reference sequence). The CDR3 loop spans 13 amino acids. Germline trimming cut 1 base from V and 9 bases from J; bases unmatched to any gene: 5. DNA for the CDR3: TGTGCCAGCAGCCAAGCTTCCAGGGGGAGCTACACCTTC. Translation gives CASSQASRGSYTF.

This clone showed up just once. DNA of the CDR3: TGTGCCAGCAGTTACGTTAGGAGACGGTCGCCCCCACGCTCTGGGGCCAACGTCCTGACTTTC. It codes for CASSYVRRRSPPRSGANVLTF. The J gene is TRBJ2-6, the V gene TRBV6-2 or TRBV6-3; D is ambiguous. The CDR3 contains 21 residues. Germline values: CDR1 MNHEY, CDR2 SVGEGT. V lost 2 bases and J lost 0, with 23 bases in between.

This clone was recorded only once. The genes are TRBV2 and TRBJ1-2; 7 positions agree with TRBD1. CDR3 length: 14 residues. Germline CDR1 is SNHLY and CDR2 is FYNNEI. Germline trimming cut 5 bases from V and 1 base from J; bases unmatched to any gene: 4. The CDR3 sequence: CASSYGQVNYGYTF. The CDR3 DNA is TGTGCCAGCAGTTATGGACAGGTTAACTATGGCTACACCTTC.

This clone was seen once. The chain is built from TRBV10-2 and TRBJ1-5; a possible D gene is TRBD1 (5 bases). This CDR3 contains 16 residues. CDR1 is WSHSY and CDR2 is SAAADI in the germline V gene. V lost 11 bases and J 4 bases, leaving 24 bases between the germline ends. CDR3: CAPVRSAPGGNQPQHF. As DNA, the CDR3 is TGCGCCCCCGTAAGGTCAGCCCCGGGGGGTAATCAGCCCCAGCATTTT.